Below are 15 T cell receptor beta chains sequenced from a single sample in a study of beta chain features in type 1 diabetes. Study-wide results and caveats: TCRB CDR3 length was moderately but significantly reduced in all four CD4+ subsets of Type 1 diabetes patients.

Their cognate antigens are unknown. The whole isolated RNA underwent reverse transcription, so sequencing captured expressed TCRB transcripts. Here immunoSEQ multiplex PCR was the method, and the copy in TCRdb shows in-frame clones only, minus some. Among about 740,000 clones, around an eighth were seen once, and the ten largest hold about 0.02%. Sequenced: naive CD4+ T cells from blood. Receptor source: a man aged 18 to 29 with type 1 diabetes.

CDR3 nucleotides: TGTGCCAGCAGCCCGGACTTAGGAACGGGCACAGATACGCAGTATTTT. It translates to CASSPDLGTGTDTQYF. The chain has TRBV7-7 and TRBJ2-3; tentatively, D is TRBD2 (5 bases). This CDR3 has 16 amino acids. Trimming took 5 bases from V and 1 from J, leaving 16 bases between them. Germline V gives CDR1 SSHAT, CDR2 FNYEAQ (reference sequence). Based on the CDR3 plus reference TRBV7-7 and TRBJ2-3, the full variable domain is GAGVSQSPRYKVTKRGQDVTLRCDPISSHATLYWYQQALGQGPEFLTYFNYEAQPDKSGLPSDRFSAERPEGSISTLTIQRTEQRDSAMYRCASSPDLGTGTDTQYFGPGTRLTVL.

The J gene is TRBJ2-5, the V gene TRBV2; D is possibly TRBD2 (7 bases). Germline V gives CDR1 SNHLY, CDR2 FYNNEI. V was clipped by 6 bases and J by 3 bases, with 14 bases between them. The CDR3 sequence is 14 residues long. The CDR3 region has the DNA TGTGCCAGCAGCGGACAGCGGGGAAAAGAGACCCAGTACTTC. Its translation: CASSGQRGKETQYF.

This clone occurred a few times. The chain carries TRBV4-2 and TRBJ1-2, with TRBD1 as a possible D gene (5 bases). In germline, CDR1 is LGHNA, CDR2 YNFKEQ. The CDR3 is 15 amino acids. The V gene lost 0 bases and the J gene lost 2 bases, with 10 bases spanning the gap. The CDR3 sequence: CASSQEVGANYGYTF. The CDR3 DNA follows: TGTGCCAGCAGCCAAGAGGTCGGGGCGAACTATGGCTACACCTTC.

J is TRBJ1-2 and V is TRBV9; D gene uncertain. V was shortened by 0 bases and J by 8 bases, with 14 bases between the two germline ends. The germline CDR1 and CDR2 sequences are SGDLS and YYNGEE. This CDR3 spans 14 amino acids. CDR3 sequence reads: CASSVGASSLGYTF. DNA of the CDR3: TGTGCCAGCAGCGTAGGCGCTTCGTCCCTCGGCTACACCTTC.

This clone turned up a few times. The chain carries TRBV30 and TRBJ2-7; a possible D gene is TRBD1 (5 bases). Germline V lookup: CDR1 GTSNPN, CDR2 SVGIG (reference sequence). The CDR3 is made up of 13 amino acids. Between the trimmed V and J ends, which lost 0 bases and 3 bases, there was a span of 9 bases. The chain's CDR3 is CAWSVRGYYEQYF. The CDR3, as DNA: TGTGCCTGGAGTGTTAGGGGATACTACGAGCAGTACTTC.

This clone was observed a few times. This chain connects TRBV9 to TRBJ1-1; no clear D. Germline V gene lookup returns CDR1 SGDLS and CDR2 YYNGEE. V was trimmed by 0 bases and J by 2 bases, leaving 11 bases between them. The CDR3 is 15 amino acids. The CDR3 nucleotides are TGTGCCAGCAGCGTAGACGGGGTTGACAACACTGAAGCTTTCTTT. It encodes CASSVDGVDNTEAFF.

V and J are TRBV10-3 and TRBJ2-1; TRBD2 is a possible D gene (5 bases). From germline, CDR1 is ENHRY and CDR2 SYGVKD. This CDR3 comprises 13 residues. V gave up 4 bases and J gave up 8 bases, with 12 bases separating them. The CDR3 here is CAISAYTSYEQFF. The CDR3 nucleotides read TGTGCCATCAGTGCCTATACTAGTTATGAGCAGTTCTTC.

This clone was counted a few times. CDR3 coding DNA: TGCAGCGTTGAAGTTGGGACTAGCGGGGGGGCGGAGCAGTTCTTC. Its protein product is CSVEVGTSGGAEQFF. The rearrangement joins TRBV29-1 to TRBJ2-1, with 16 positions matching TRBD2. In germline, CDR1 is SQVTM, CDR2 ANQGSEA. The V gene end was trimmed by 1 base and the J gene end by 10 bases; junction bases not matched to a gene: 4. The CDR3 totals 15 residues.

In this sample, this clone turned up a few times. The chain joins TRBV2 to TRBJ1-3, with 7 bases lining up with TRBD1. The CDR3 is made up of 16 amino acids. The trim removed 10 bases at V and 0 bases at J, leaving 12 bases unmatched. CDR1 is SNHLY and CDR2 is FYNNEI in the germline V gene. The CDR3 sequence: CATAGQPVVSGNTIYF. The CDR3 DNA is TGTGCCACCGCGGGACAGCCAGTGGTCTCTGGAAACACCATATATTTT.

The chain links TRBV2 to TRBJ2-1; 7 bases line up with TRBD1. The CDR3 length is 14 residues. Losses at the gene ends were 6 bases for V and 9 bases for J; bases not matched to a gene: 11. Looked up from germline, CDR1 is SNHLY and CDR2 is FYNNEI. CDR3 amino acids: CASSGQALLGEQFF. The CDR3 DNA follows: TGTGCCAGCAGCGGACAGGCTCTCCTTGGTGAGCAGTTCTTC. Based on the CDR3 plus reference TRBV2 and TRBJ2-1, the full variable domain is EPEVTQTPSHQVTQMGQEVILRCVPISNHLYFYWYRQILGQKVEFLVSFYNNEISEKSEIFDDQFSVERPDGSNFTLKIRSTKLEDSAMYFCASSGQALLGEQFFGPGTRLTVL.

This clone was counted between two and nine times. CDR3 sequence: CASSLDNLHTFSYEQYF. CDR3 DNA: TGTGCCAGCAGCTTGGATAATTTACATACGTTCTCCTACGAGCAGTACTTC. The rearrangement joins TRBV5-6 to TRBJ2-7, with D unresolved. This CDR3 has 17 residues. Per the germline V gene, CDR1 is SGHDT and CDR2 is YYEEEE. With 0 bases removed from V and 0 bases from J, the gap between germline ends came to 16 bases.

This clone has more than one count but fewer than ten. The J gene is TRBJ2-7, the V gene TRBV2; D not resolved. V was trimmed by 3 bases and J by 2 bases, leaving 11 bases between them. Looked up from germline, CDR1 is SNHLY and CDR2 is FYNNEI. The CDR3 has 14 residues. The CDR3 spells CASSDWVGTYEQYF. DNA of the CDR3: TGTGCCAGCAGTGACTGGGTTGGCACCTACGAGCAGTACTTC.

The CDR3 loop reads CAISATGPRYF. The CDR3 region has the DNA TGTGCCATCAGTGCTACAGGTCCGCGGTACTTC. The chain is built from TRBV10-3 and TRBJ2-7, with TRBD1 as a possible D gene (5 bases). Trimming shortened V by 4 bases and J by 12 bases, and 13 bases separated the two germline ends. This CDR3 spans 11 amino acids. The V gene's germline CDR1 is ENHRY and CDR2 SYGVKD.

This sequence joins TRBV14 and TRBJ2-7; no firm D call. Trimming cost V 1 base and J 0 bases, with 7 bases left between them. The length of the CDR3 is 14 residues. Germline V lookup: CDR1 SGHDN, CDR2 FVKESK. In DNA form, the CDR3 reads TGTGCCAGCAGCCAAGGCGGCTACTCCTACGAGCAGTACTTC. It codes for CASSQGGYSYEQYF.

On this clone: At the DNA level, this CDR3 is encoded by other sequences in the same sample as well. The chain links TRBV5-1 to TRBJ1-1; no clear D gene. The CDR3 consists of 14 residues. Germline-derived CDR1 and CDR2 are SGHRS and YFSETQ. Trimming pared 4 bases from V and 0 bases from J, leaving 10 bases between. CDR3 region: CASSPSTVNTEAFF. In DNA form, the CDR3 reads TGCGCCAGCAGCCCATCGACGGTGAACACTGAAGCTTTCTTT.